The present TCR beta chain was sequenced within a study of CD8 T cells in ankylosing spondylitis. Study results and limitations: The disease-linked clones had a CD8+ phenotype and low blood frequencies. Significant enrichment of disease-linked clones was reported in matched ankylosing spondylitis synovial fluid. Seven or eight highly homologous variants made up a TCR beta motif, and this motif appeared characteristic of ankylosing spondylitis blood.

In the case of this clonotype: The target antigen is unknown.

The V end lost 1 base, the J end lost 2 bases, and 14 bases lay between the germline ends. Germline V gene data show CDR1 as LGHDT and CDR2 as YNNKEL (reference sequence). This CDR3 has 16 residues. Construction of TCR beta libraries was performed using quantitative 5'-RACE with molecular barcodes. Each CDR3 protein is one row after TCRdb ran MiXCR on the 5' RACE reads. The sample lists 470,000 or so distinct CDR3 sequences, roughly 25% occurring once. This sequence joins TRBV3-1 and TRBJ1-2, with a weak D call TRBD1 (6 bases). This sequence was found in a male donor with ankylosing spondylitis. The sample consisted of blood, either unsorted or a sorted T cell fraction (not recorded which). DNA of the CDR3: TGTGCCAGCAGCCAAGCTAAGGGGGGTTTAAACTATGGCTACACCTTC. Its translation: CASSQAKGGLNYGYTF.